This T cell receptor (beta chain) appears in the sequencing data of a study of cytomegalovirus exposure and HLA in healthy donors. Details on this clone: As yet, its antigen is unknown.

Use of 60 Vbeta and 13 Jbeta primers characterized the PCR. Here immunoSEQ multiplex PCR was the method, and the copy in TCRdb shows in-frame clones only, minus some. This sample carries over 95,000 clones, around four fifths of them seen once, and the ten largest clones take more than 1.5%. CDR3 length: 14 amino acids. From germline, CDR1 is LNHNV and CDR2 YYDKDF (reference sequence). The V end was cut by 3 bases, the J end by 7 bases, with 15 bases between. Points from the study as a whole: Presence/absence analyses treated sequencing depth as roughly uniform across donors. With high specificity and sensitivity, the classifier reportedly diagnosed cytomegalovirus status.

V usage is TRBV15 and J usage is TRBJ1-2, with D uncertain. The receptor's source is a man aged 35-49 years in good health and CMV-seronegative. Sequencing input: PBMCs. The CDR3 DNA sequence: TGTGCCACCAGCAGGGGAGTTGTGTCGGGTGGCTACACCTTC. Protein: CATSRGVVSGGYTF. Full variable domain (remainder filled in from reference TRBV15 and TRBJ1-2): DAMVIQNPRYQVTQFGKPVTLSCSQTLNHNVMYWYQQKSSQAPKLLFHYYDKDFNNEADTPDNFQSRRPNTSFCFLDIRSPGLGDTAMYLCATSRGVVSGGYTFGSGTRLTVV.